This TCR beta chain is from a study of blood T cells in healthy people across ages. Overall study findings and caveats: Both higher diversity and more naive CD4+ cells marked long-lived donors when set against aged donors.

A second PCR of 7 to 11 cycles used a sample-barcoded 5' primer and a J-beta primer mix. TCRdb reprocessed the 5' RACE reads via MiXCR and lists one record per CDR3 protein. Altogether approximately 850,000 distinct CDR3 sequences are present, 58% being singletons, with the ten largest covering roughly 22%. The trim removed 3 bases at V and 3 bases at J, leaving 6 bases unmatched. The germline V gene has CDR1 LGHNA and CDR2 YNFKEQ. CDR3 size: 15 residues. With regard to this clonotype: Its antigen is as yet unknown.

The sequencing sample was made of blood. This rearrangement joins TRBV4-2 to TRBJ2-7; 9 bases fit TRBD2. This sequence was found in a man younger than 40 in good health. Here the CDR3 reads CASSHQTSGSYEQYF. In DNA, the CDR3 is TGTGCCAGCAGCCATCAGACTAGCGGCAGCTACGAGCAGTACTTC.